This TCR beta chain is drawn from a study of T cell responses to AZD1222 COVID-19 vaccine (dated by TCRdb to 2020 to 2023). About the investigation overall: AZD1222 recipients given second doses at about 4 weeks or at about 12 weeks were pooled, since spike-specific TCR depth and breadth were not found to differ between the two schedules. TCR sequencing covered approximately 230 trial participants: 207 given two doses of AZD1222 and 26 given two doses of MenACWY control vaccine. Enrollment into the trials was organized by age into subgroups of 18-55, 56-69 and 70-plus years, and those subgroups contained approximately 160, 26 and 62 TCR-sequenced participants, respectively. The investigation overall reported the following: CD4 TCRs associated with the vaccine covered the entire spike protein, and the dominant responses were in regions 160-218 and 743-854. No day 14 peak-response samples were available, so repertoires were characterized only after the peak T cell response. Participants were mostly white British and included more females than males, and it was suggested by the authors that clonal diversity may have been underestimated. In the small 56-69-year group, the increase in depth fell short of significance, most likely because of low power. Conclusions about previously exposed vaccinees are limited, since just a handful of AZD1222 recipients were seropositive for SARS-CoV-2 at baseline. After two AZD1222 doses, spike-specific TCR breadth and depth were significantly higher than at day 0 and than in MenACWY recipients. Epitopes outside the regions mutated in the B.1.351 and B.1.1.7 variants were reportedly recognized by nearly half of the unique spike-specific TCRs.

In regard to this clone: Which antigen it targets is not known. No quality values exist for individual bases; no much larger clone is one base distant.

The CDR3 regions of human TCRbeta chains were subjected to immunosequencing. From the authors' description of their analysis: Repertoire TCRs were checked for matches against a reference library of SARS-CoV-2-specific TCRs that had been generated using the MIRA antigen-specificity platform. Breadth meant the fraction of unique TCRs that were SARS-CoV-2-associated, whereas depth meant the fraction of total T cells that were SARS-CoV-2-associated. Using the MIRA data, each spike-specific TCR was assigned both to the spike region to which the TCR was reactive and to a CD4 or CD8 class. Log10-transformed breadth and depth values were compared by one-way ANOVA with Sidak's multiple comparisons tests. The source is immuneACCESS, and TCRdb retained only in-frame sequences with V and J called. Part of the clones is not carried over; for the studies checked, unresolved V genes explain less than half of this, and the remainder is unexplained. That table furnishes V, J and clone size, whereas the DNA furnished D and trimming. Recorded for this sample are 150,000 to 200,000 clones; about 90% of them occurred a single time. The ten biggest clones cover approximately 1.4% of the sample.

The time point label of this sample denotes: baseline before first vaccination. Samples from vaccinated people were obtained from the UK trials COV001 and COV002, which included a single-blind randomized controlled phase 2/3 trial of AZD1222 (ChAdOx1 nCoV-19) in healthy adults. Trial participant PBMC samples were collected at day 0 and day 28 after the second dose for TCRbeta chain sequencing. V was cut back by 5 bases and J by 1 base, leaving a gap of 20 bases between them. CDR1 and CDR2 were assigned from the germline V gene (reference sequence) as SEHNR and FQNEAQ. From the cysteine through the phenylalanine, the CDR3 covers 17 amino acids. The CDR3 DNA has 51 bases and is translated from base 1.

The specimen was peripheral blood, collected on day 0 of AZD1222 vaccination. The sequence derives from an adult in good health. The rearranged segments are TRBV7-9 and TRBJ1-1, with a weak D call of TRBD1 (6 bases match). The sequenced DNA: TGTGCCAGCAGCACGAGGGCAGGGGCGACCACGAACACTGAAGCTTTCTTT. Its coded protein is CASSTRAGATTNTEAFF.